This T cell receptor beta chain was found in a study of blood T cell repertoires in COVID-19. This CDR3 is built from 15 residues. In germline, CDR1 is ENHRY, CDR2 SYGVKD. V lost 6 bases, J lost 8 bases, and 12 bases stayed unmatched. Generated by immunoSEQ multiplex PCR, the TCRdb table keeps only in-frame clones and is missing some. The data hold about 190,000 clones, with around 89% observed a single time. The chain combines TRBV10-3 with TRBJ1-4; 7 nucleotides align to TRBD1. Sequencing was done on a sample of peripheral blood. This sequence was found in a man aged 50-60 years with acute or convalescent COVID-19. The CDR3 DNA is TGTGCCATCAGCCCAGCCCCACAGGGGTGGGAAAAACTGTTTTTT. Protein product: CAISPAPQGWEKLFF.